This is a list of T cell receptor beta chains from one sample in a study of radiation and T cells in renal cell carcinoma. This table comes from immunoSEQ multiplex PCR, and its TCRdb copy is limited to in-frame clones, with some not included. The table lists 150,000 or so clones, 70% to 90% of them singletons. Sample: blood, taken from a patient whose treatment included radiotherapy and nephrectomy. The receptors originated from a woman aged 50 to 65 with renal cell carcinoma. Each CDR3 is given with its conserved first and last residue. Each record gives: D gene, V gene, clone size, J gene, CDR3 length, CDR3 protein, CDR3 DNA. A D gene is named only where the DNA matches it firmly. Where a row states a size, it is once, few, many or the class of an expanded clone; other rows omit it.

D gene: .; V gene: TRBV30; clone size: few; J gene: TRBJ1-4; CDR3 length: 12; CDR3 protein: CAWSYGYEKLFF; CDR3 DNA: TGTGCCTGGTCGTACGGCTATGAAAAACTGTTTTTT
D gene: TRBD2; V gene: TRBV7-2; clone size: .; J gene: TRBJ2-7; CDR3 length: 15; CDR3 protein: CASSSLAGSSYEQYF; CDR3 DNA: TGTGCCAGCAGCTCCCTAGCGGGGAGCTCCTACGAGCAGTACTTC
D gene: .; V gene: TRBV29-1; clone size: .; J gene: TRBJ2-7; CDR3 length: 13; CDR3 protein: CSVEDGTDYEQYF; CDR3 DNA: TGCAGCGTTGAAGATGGAACAGACTACGAGCAGTACTTC
D gene: TRBD1; V gene: TRBV7-9; clone size: few; J gene: TRBJ2-3; CDR3 length: 14; CDR3 protein: CASSRRQGMDTQYF; CDR3 DNA: TGTGCCAGCAGCCGTCGACAGGGGATGGATACGCAGTATTTT
D gene: TRBD2; V gene: TRBV4-1; clone size: .; J gene: TRBJ2-3; CDR3 length: 16; CDR3 protein: CASSQPLAGYTDTQYF; CDR3 DNA: TGCGCCAGCAGCCAGCCTCTAGCGGGGTACACAGATACGCAGTATTTT
D gene: .; V gene: TRBV5-4; clone size: .; J gene: TRBJ1-3; CDR3 length: 15; CDR3 protein: CASSLAGAAGNTIYF; CDR3 DNA: TGTGCCAGCAGCTTGGCCGGGGCGGCTGGAAACACCATATATTTT
D gene: TRBD2; V gene: TRBV5-1; clone size: .; J gene: TRBJ2-3; CDR3 length: 17; CDR3 protein: CASSFWASGGSTDTQYF; CDR3 DNA: TGCGCCAGCAGCTTCTGGGCTAGCGGGGGTTCCACAGATACGCAGTATTTT
D gene: .; V gene: TRBV25-1; clone size: .; J gene: TRBJ1-4; CDR3 length: 14; CDR3 protein: CASSEPSSGEKLFF; CDR3 DNA: TGTGCCAGCAGTGAACCTTCTTCCGGGGAAAAACTGTTTTTT
D gene: .; V gene: TRBV14; clone size: few; J gene: TRBJ1-1; CDR3 length: 16; CDR3 protein: CASSQVRWGADTEAFF; CDR3 DNA: TGTGCCAGCAGCCAAGTTCGTTGGGGGGCTGACACTGAAGCTTTCTTT
D gene: .; V gene: TRBV25-1; clone size: .; J gene: TRBJ2-1; CDR3 length: 12; CDR3 protein: CASSGRQTEQFF; CDR3 DNA: TGTGCCAGCAGTGGTCGGCAGACTGAGCAGTTCTTC
D gene: .; V gene: TRBV5-1; clone size: .; J gene: TRBJ1-1; CDR3 length: 14; CDR3 protein: CASSGIGGNTEAFF; CDR3 DNA: TGCGCCAGCAGCGGAATAGGGGGGAACACTGAAGCTTTCTTT
D gene: TRBD1; V gene: TRBV6-5; clone size: once; J gene: TRBJ1-2; CDR3 length: 12; CDR3 protein: CASSRTGVGYTF; CDR3 DNA: TGTGCCAGCAGTAGGACAGGGGTCGGCTACACCTTC
D gene: .; V gene: TRBV11-2; clone size: .; J gene: TRBJ1-2; CDR3 length: 15; CDR3 protein: CASSSGSRANYGYTF; CDR3 DNA: TGTGCCAGCAGCTCAGGGTCCAGGGCTAACTATGGCTACACCTTC
D gene: .; V gene: TRBV5-1; clone size: .; J gene: TRBJ2-3; CDR3 length: 13; CDR3 protein: CASSFGSTDTQYF; CDR3 DNA: TGCGCCAGCAGCTTTGGGAGCACAGATACGCAGTATTTT
D gene: .; V gene: TRBV5-1; clone size: .; J gene: TRBJ1-1; CDR3 length: 15; CDR3 protein: CASSSSSAGNTEAFF; CDR3 DNA: TGCGCCAGCAGTTCCTCGAGTGCGGGGAACACTGAAGCTTTCTTT